These 14 T cell receptor beta chains were all obtained from the same sample, sequenced in a study of beta chain features in type 1 diabetes. General study findings and limits: People with Type 1 diabetes carried modestly yet significantly shorter TCRB CDR3s in all four CD4+ subsets.

Antigens for these TCRs are unknown. What was sequenced were expressed TCRB transcripts, since all of the isolated RNA had been reverse transcribed. Repertoires were generated with immunoSEQ multiplex PCR, while TCRdb's copy carries only in-frame clones and drops some. The table shows just under 150,000 clones, with about 13% occurring only once. Source material: central memory CD4+ T cells from blood. These receptors were collected from a young man with type 1 diabetes.

The chain has TRBV7-6 and TRBJ2-7; 12 nucleotides align to TRBD1. Germline CDR1 SGHVS, CDR2 FNYEAQ. There are 14 residues in the CDR3. V shed 5 bases and J 5 bases; nucleotides not matched to a gene: 4. In DNA, the CDR3 is TGTGCCAGCAGCCCTAGGGACAGGGGGCACGAGCAGTACTTC. It encodes CASSPRDRGHEQYF.

The rearrangement links TRBV5-1 to TRBJ2-3; no definite D call. CDR1 is SGHRS, CDR2 YFSETQ, per germline. The CDR3 totals 15 residues. Trimming left V 0 bases short and J 6 bases short, with 14 bases between. CDR3 sequence reads: CASSLAGLGTDTQYF. For the CDR3, the DNA is TGCGCCAGCAGCTTGGCGGGTCTTGGAACGGATACGCAGTATTTT.

This clone occurred a few times. This chain joins TRBV5-1 and TRBJ2-1; D is ambiguous. Germline V gene lookup returns CDR1 SGHRS and CDR2 YFSETQ. The CDR3 runs 12 residues. Trimming took off 0 bases at V and 7 bases at J, with 5 bases between the two ends. Here the CDR3 DNA reads TGCGCCAGCAGCTTGGAGGGTAATGAGCAGTTCTTC. As protein: CASSLEGNEQFF.

There are a few counts of this clone. This chain joins TRBV28 and TRBJ1-4; 9 bases agree with TRBD1. The junction had 11 bases not matched to a gene; V was cut back by 7 bases and J by 8 bases. Germline assignment: CDR1 MDHEN and CDR2 SYDVKM. This CDR3 has 15 amino acids. DNA of the CDR3: TGTGCCAGCAATCCGCCGGGACAGGGAGGCGAAAAACTGTTTTTT. It codes for CASNPPGQGGEKLFF.

The J gene is TRBJ2-3, the V gene TRBV10-3; no reliable D call. Trimming took 0 bases from V and 6 from J, leaving 16 bases between them. Germline CDR1 ENHRY, CDR2 SYGVKD. The length of the CDR3 is 16 residues. This CDR3 is CAISESMTQPSDTQYF. The CDR3 DNA follows: TGTGCCATCAGTGAGTCCATGACCCAGCCCTCCGATACGCAGTATTTT.

This clone was detected a few times. The chain employs TRBV29-1 and TRBJ1-1; maybe TRBD1 (5 bases). V dropped 3 bases and J dropped 10 bases, with 12 bases sitting between them. CDR1 is SQVTM, CDR2 ANQGSEA, per germline. The CDR3 runs to 11 residues. CDR3 nucleotides: TGCAGCGTTGATTCAGGGCGGCGAGCTTTCTTT. Protein: CSVDSGRRAFF. Using reference TRBV29-1 and TRBJ1-1 for the parts outside the CDR3, the full variable domain is SAVISQKPSRDICQRGTSLTIQCQVDSQVTMMFWYRQQPGQSLTLIATANQGSEATYESGFVIDKFPISRPNLTFSTLTVSNMSPEDSSIYLCSVDSGRRAFFGQGTRLTVV.

This clone has just a few counts. The CDR3 here is CASSPSGLAGETQYF. CDR3 DNA: TGTGCCAGCAGCCCCTCCGGACTAGCTGGAGAGACCCAGTACTTC. The chain recombines TRBV11-3 with TRBJ2-5; 8 bases are shared with TRBD2. Unmatched junction bases numbered 9, after V lost 5 bases and J lost 4 bases. The CDR3 length is 15 residues. Germline CDR1 and CDR2: SGHNT and YENEEA. Complete variable domain (other parts from reference TRBV11-3 and TRBJ2-5): EAGVVQSPRYKIIEKKQPVAFWCNPISGHNTLYWYLQNLGQGPELLIRYENEEAVDDSQLPKDRFSAERLKGVDSTLKIQPAELGDSAVYLCASSPSGLAGETQYFGPGTRLLVL.

This clone was seen a few times. The V call is TRBV10-3, the J call TRBJ2-3; 7 bases fit TRBD1. With 4 bases clipped from V and 8 bases from J, the junction kept 12 bases outside the gene matches. CDR3 size: 15 residues. Per germline, CDR1 ENHRY and CDR2 SYGVKD. CDR3 protein: CAISASGTEIFTQYF. CDR3 sequence (DNA): TGTGCCATCAGTGCCTCCGGGACAGAGATTTTTACGCAGTATTTT.

This clone was seen more than once but under ten times. The V and J genes are TRBV5-8 and TRBJ2-3, with a possible D match to TRBD1 (5 bases). CDR1 is SGHTS, CDR2 YDEGEE, per germline. The CDR3 is 14 residues long. Trimming shortened V by 4 bases and J by 5 bases, and 14 bases separated the two germline ends. The chain's CDR3 is CASSPGAGRDTQYF. In DNA, the CDR3 is TGTGCCAGCAGCCCTGGAGCAGGGCGAGATACGCAGTATTTT.

This clone occurred many times. The same CDR3 can be traced to other DNA sequences in this sample. CDR3 DNA sequence: TGTGCCAGCAGCGTAGGTGGGTCCTTTCAAGAGACCCAGTACTTC. It encodes CASSVGGSFQETQYF. This chain joins TRBV9 and TRBJ2-5, with D unresolved. Germline CDR1 reads SGDLS; CDR2 reads YYNGEE. The V end was cut by 0 bases, the J end by 2 bases, with 11 bases between. This CDR3 contains 15 residues.

In this sample, this clone turned up many times. The chain links TRBV5-4 to TRBJ2-3; a possible D gene is TRBD2 (6 bases). The length of the CDR3 is 17 residues. V was trimmed by 3 bases and J by 0 bases, leaving 17 bases between them. Per germline, CDR1 SGHNT and CDR2 YYREEE (reference sequence). For the CDR3, the DNA is TGTGCCAGCAGCTCCAACGGGCGGACTACCAGCACAGATACGCAGTATTTT. It yields the protein CASSSNGRTTSTDTQYF.

Ten or more counts support this clone. The chain uses TRBV10-3 and TRBJ2-3, with D possibly TRBD2 on 6 matching bases. V was pared by 4 bases and J by 1 base, with 9 bases between. This CDR3 is built from 14 residues. Per germline, CDR1 ENHRY and CDR2 SYGVKD. The CDR3 loop reads CAISARERTDTQYF. The CDR3 DNA is TGTGCCATCAGTGCTCGGGAGCGCACAGATACGCAGTATTTT.

V usage is TRBV30 and J usage is TRBJ2-5; 10 bases map to TRBD2. V gave up 5 bases and J gave up 4 bases; unmatched junction bases: 1. Germline-derived CDR1 and CDR2 are GTSNPN and SVGIG (reference sequence). The CDR3 runs 12 residues. CDR3 in amino acids: CAWVAGGETQYF. The DNA for the CDR3 is TGTGCCTGGGTAGCGGGGGGAGAGACCCAGTACTTC.

This clone was seen a few times. The chain employs TRBV5-4 and TRBJ2-5, with D maybe TRBD1 (6 bases). V dropped 2 bases and J dropped 5 bases, with 16 bases sitting between them. Germline V gene sequence: CDR1 SGHNT, CDR2 YYREEE (reference sequence). The CDR3 has 15 residues. As DNA, the CDR3 is TGTGCCAGCAGCTTAGGTCAGGGGAATCGGGAGACCCAGTACTTC. It encodes CASSLGQGNRETQYF.